The sequence of this T cell receptor (beta chain) was determined in a study of blood T cell repertoires in COVID-19. Some clones are missing from TCRdb's copy, which holds only in-frame ones; the method was immunoSEQ multiplex PCR. The table lists about 190,000 clones, about 88% of them singletons. This clone has a count of ten or more. Germline CDR1 is GTSNPN and CDR2 is SVGIG (reference sequence). CDR3 length equals 15 residues. Trimming removed 2 bases from V and 6 bases from J, with 19 bases in between. This chain connects TRBV30 to TRBJ1-1; tentative D call: TRBD1 (5 bases). Sequenced sample: PBMCs or T cells enriched from blood (not recorded which). The sequence came from a woman aged 25 to 39 who had recovered from COVID-19. This CDR3 is CAWSPGLGGRAEAFF. The CDR3 DNA is TGTGCCTGGAGTCCCGGTCTTGGGGGGAGGGCTGAAGCTTTCTTT.